The 28 T cell receptor beta chains below were found in one sample sequenced in a study of blood T cells in healthy people across ages. Combining a sample-barcoded 5' primer with a J-beta primer mix, a second PCR ran for roughly 7 to 12 cycles. Via MiXCR, TCRdb re-called the 5' RACE reads, giving one row per CDR3 protein. This table has 720,000 or so distinct CDR3 sequences, around 43% appearing once. Sequences were obtained from blood. Receptors were obtained from a man older than 75 in good health.

This rearrangement joins TRBV7-8 to TRBJ2-7, with unresolved D. Between the trimmed V and J ends, which lost 2 bases and 2 bases, there was a span of 10 bases. Germline V CDR1 and CDR2: SGHVS, FQNEAQ. This CDR3 is 14 amino acids long. CDR3 sequence (DNA): TGTGCCAGCAGCTTAAGGGAAGGGACCTACGAGCAGTACTTC. Translation: CASSLREGTYEQYF.

The CDR3 spells CASSQVFQKYNEQFF. For the CDR3, the DNA is TGCGCCAGCAGCCAAGTGTTCCAGAAGTACAATGAGCAGTTCTTC. V gene TRBV4-1 combines with J gene TRBJ2-1; no definite D call. The CDR3 is 15 residues long. V lost 1 base to trimming and J lost 4 bases, with 11 bases between them. Germline V gene lookup returns CDR1 MGHRA and CDR2 YSYEKL.

This clonotype has more than one count but fewer than ten. The CDR3 DNA sequence: TGTGCCAGCAGCTTAGGCGGGACTAGTCAAAATGAGCAGTTCTTC. This codes for CASSLGGTSQNEQFF. The rearrangement joins TRBV7-2 to TRBJ2-1, with 8 bases identical to TRBD2. The CDR3 has 15 residues. The germline gives CDR1 SGHTA, CDR2 FQGNSA. Trimming removed 1 base from V and 7 bases from J; junction bases left unmatched: 6.

The V call is TRBV6-2 or TRBV6-3, the J call TRBJ2-1; 8 bases are shared with TRBD2. Trimming cost V 4 bases and J 6 bases; bases outside gene matches: 5. This CDR3 has 14 amino acids. Germline V CDR1 and CDR2: MNHEY, SVGEGT. DNA for the CDR3: TGTGCCAGCAGTTTAGCGGGGAAACTCAATGAGCAGTTCTTC. This gives the protein CASSLAGKLNEQFF.

The genes are TRBV20-1 and TRBJ2-5, with TRBD2 identical over 12 bases. The J call is in doubt because the DNA end fits TRBJ2-7 better. CDR1 and CDR2 from the germline V gene are DFQATT and SNEGSKA (reference sequence). The CDR3 is 15 amino acids. In DNA form, the CDR3 reads TGCAGTGCTAGAGTACTTCTAGCGGGAGGGGACGAGCAGTACTTC. Translating gives CSARVLLAGGDEQYF.

In its sample, this clonotype was seen a few times. The chain couples TRBV2 to TRBJ2-1; 7 bases are a match to TRBD1. The CDR3 loop spans 13 amino acids. CDR1 SNHLY and CDR2 FYNNEI come from the germline V gene. The V gene end was trimmed by 10 bases and the J gene end by 7 bases; junction bases not matched to a gene: 10. The CDR3 sequence is CATGTVTGNEQFF. In DNA form, the CDR3 reads TGTGCCACCGGGACAGTTACAGGAAATGAGCAGTTCTTC.

The rearrangement uses TRBV5-1 and TRBJ2-5; TRBD1 matches 9 bases. The germline V gene encodes CDR1 SGHRS and CDR2 YFSETQ. The CDR3 runs 16 residues. V lost 0 bases and J lost 2; bases outside the gene matches: 5. In nucleotides, the CDR3 is TGCGCCAGCAGCTTGGTTGGGACAGGGTTTCAAGAGACCCAGTACTTC. Translation: CASSLVGTGFQETQYF.

V gene TRBV7-2 combines with J gene TRBJ2-3, with unresolved D. CDR1 is SGHTA and CDR2 is FQGNSA in the germline V gene. V shed 3 bases and J shed 2 bases, with 9 bases lying between them. This CDR3 spans 14 amino acids. CDR3 in DNA: TGTGCCAGCAGCTTGGACCAAATCACAGATACGCAGTATTTT. This encodes CASSLDQITDTQYF.

The CDR3 loop reads CASSIPSRTGEQFF. The CDR3 DNA sequence: TGTGCCAGCAGCATCCCTAGCCGAACGGGGGAGCAGTTCTTC. The chain employs TRBV11-2 and TRBJ2-1; a possible D gene is TRBD2 (5 bases). V lost 5 bases and J lost 10, with 18 bases in between. The CDR3 length is 14 residues. Per germline, CDR1 SGHAT and CDR2 FQNNGV.

The chain joins TRBV27 to TRBJ2-1; possible D gene TRBD2, 6 bases. CDR3 length: 16 amino acids. Germline lookup yields CDR1 MNHEY and CDR2 SMNVEV (reference sequence). The V end was cut by 5 bases, the J end by 2 bases, with 16 bases between. CDR3 in amino acids: CASSTRLGYPYNEQFF. The DNA of the CDR3 is TGTGCCAGCAGTACCAGACTAGGGTATCCCTACAATGAGCAGTTCTTC.

The J gene is TRBJ1-3, the V gene TRBV7-2; D call uncertain. Germline V lookup: CDR1 SGHTA, CDR2 FQGNSA. The ends were cut back, 6 bases at V and 0 bases at J, with 6 bases in the middle. This CDR3 contains 13 residues. The CDR3 DNA follows: TGTGCCAGCAGTCGCATCTCTGGAAACACCATATATTTT. Protein product: CASSRISGNTIYF.

A few counts support this clonotype. The gene calls are TRBV6-2 or TRBV6-3 and TRBJ2-7, with unresolved D. Germline loops: CDR1 MNHEY, CDR2 SVGEGT. V was cut by 7 bases and J by 5 bases, with 21 bases left in between. The CDR3 sequence is 15 residues long. CDR3 residues: CASIRTLTGRNEQYF. CDR3 in DNA: TGTGCCAGCATCCGTACTCTTACTGGGCGGAACGAGCAGTACTTC.

The chain has TRBV4-3 and TRBJ2-3, with D perhaps matching TRBD1 (6 bases). Germline CDR1 LGHNA, CDR2 YSLEER. Trimming removed 1 base from V and 3 bases from J, with 11 bases in between. The CDR3 is made up of 15 amino acids. Written as DNA, the CDR3 is TGCGCCAGCAGCCAAGTGGGGGCGCCGACAGATACGCAGTATTTT. Translated: CASSQVGAPTDTQYF.

In this sample, this clonotype turned up once. The gene calls are TRBV28 and TRBJ2-4; 8 bases align to TRBD1. With 6 bases clipped from V and 4 bases from J, the junction kept 8 bases outside the gene matches. Looked up from germline, CDR1 is MDHEN and CDR2 is SYDVKM. CDR3 length equals 15 residues. As DNA, the CDR3 is TGTGCCAGCAGCCCACCCGGACAGGGAAAAAACATTCAGTACTTC. Its translation: CASSPPGQGKNIQYF.

Regarding this clonotype: A much larger clone differs from this one at a single base, so this may be a read error. J is TRBJ1-5 and V is TRBV5-1; TRBD1 is a possible D gene (5 bases). Germline V gene sequence: CDR1 SGHRS, CDR2 YFSETQ. This CDR3 spans 14 amino acids. CDR3 sequence: CASSEGHSNQPRHF. In DNA, the CDR3 is TGCGCCAGCAGCGAAGGACATTCCAATCAGCCCCGGCATTTT.

This clonotype was picked up a small number of times. The J gene is TRBJ2-3, the V gene TRBV7-2; a possible D gene is TRBD2 (6 bases). Germline V gene sequence: CDR1 SGHTA, CDR2 FQGNSA. The CDR3 extends over 16 amino acids. Trimming pared 1 base from V and 6 bases from J, leaving 17 bases between. This CDR3 reads CASSLDGTRGSDTQYF. Here the CDR3 DNA reads TGTGCCAGCAGCTTAGATGGGACTCGGGGATCCGATACGCAGTATTTT.

Comments on this clonotype: The junction departs from the called germline gene at one end, perhaps through a read error. The chain employs TRBV7-2 and TRBJ2-5; possible D gene TRBD2, 5 bases. Germline CDR1 and CDR2: SGHTA and FQGNSA. The CDR3 extends over 16 amino acids. The CDR3: CASSLGSGILQETQYF. The CDR3 nucleotides are TGTGCCAGCAGTTTAGGGAGTGGGATACTACAAGAGACCCAGTACTTC. Looking up the rest from reference TRBV7-2 and TRBJ2-5 gives the full variable domain: GAGVSQSPSNKVTEKGKDVELRCDPISGHTALYWYRQSLGQGLEFLIYFQGNSAPDKSGLPSDRFSAERTGGSVSTLTIQRTQQEDSAVYLCASSLGSGILQETQYFGPGTRLLVL.

V usage is TRBV12-3 or TRBV12-4 and J usage is TRBJ2-5; D gene unclear. Deletions cut 6 bases from V and 1 base from J, with 15 bases between. The CDR3 runs 15 residues. The CDR3 nucleotides are TGTGCCAGCAGCCACCGCCGAGACATCCAAGAGACCCAGTACTTC. Residues: CASSHRRDIQETQYF.

This chain joins TRBV4-3 and TRBJ2-1; D unresolved. The CDR3 has 15 residues. Germline CDR1 reads LGHNA; CDR2 reads YSLEER. V lost 0 bases to trimming and J lost 2 bases, with 8 bases between them. The CDR3 DNA follows: TGCGCCAGCAGCCAAGATGTCCCGCCCTACAATGAGCAGTTCTTC. This encodes CASSQDVPPYNEQFF.

This clonotype turned up a few times. The V and J genes are TRBV9 and TRBJ1-1; TRBD1 might be the D (6 bases). The CDR3 runs to 14 residues. CDR1 SGDLS and CDR2 YYNGEE come from the germline V gene. V was cut by 0 bases and J by 4 bases, with 10 bases left in between. CDR3 nucleotides: TGTGCCAGCAGCGTAGCGGGAGGGGGCACTGAAGCTTTCTTT. Amino acids: CASSVAGGGTEAFF.

Ten or more counts support this clonotype. The chain has TRBV12-3 or TRBV12-4 and TRBJ2-5; D uncertain. V lost 7 bases to trimming and J lost 7 bases, with 16 bases between them. The CDR3 loop spans 13 amino acids. DNA for the CDR3: TGTGCCAGCACCAGAGCTGGGCCGGGGACCCAGTACTTC. Its protein is CASTRAGPGTQYF.

The chain carries TRBV7-2 and TRBJ2-5; 10 positions match TRBD2. There are 17 residues in the CDR3. Unmatched junction bases numbered 11, after V lost 5 bases and J lost 2 bases. Germline V CDR1 and CDR2: SGHTA, FQGNSA. CDR3 sequence reads: CASSPRSGRAGQETQYF. As DNA, the CDR3 is TGTGCCAGCAGCCCTCGCAGCGGGAGGGCCGGGCAAGAGACCCAGTACTTC.

The chain is built from TRBV11-3 and TRBJ1-1, with D tentatively TRBD1 (5 bases). The germline gives CDR1 SGHNT, CDR2 YENEEA. CDR3 length equals 13 residues. Deletions cut 5 bases from V and 6 bases from J, with 13 bases between. The CDR3 protein is CASSRGGEAEAFF. CDR3 sequence (DNA): TGTGCCAGCAGCCGGGGAGGGGAGGCTGAAGCTTTCTTT.

The J gene is TRBJ2-3, the V gene TRBV7-2; no clear D. The V gene lost 6 bases and the J gene lost 5 bases, with 18 bases spanning the gap. The CDR3 is 15 residues long. Germline values: CDR1 SGHTA, CDR2 FQGNSA. CDR3 coding DNA: TGTGCCAGCAGGCCCCCGGAGAAGGTTGGAGATACGCAGTATTTT. Protein product: CASRPPEKVGDTQYF.

In this sample, this clonotype turned up many times. V is TRBV10-3 and J is TRBJ2-7; the D gene is possibly TRBD2 (5 bases). This CDR3 has 13 amino acids. V was pared by 4 bases and J by 6 bases, with 13 bases between. The germline V gene encodes CDR1 ENHRY and CDR2 SYGVKD. This CDR3 is CAISAGLLGEQYF. For the CDR3, the DNA is TGTGCCATCAGTGCGGGATTGTTGGGCGAGCAGTACTTC.

Comment on this clonotype: The junction departs from germline at one end; a sequencing error may be responsible. The V and J genes are TRBV18 and TRBJ2-6; 10 bases agree with TRBD1. CDR3 length: 19 residues. CDR1 is KGHSH and CDR2 is LQKENI in the germline V gene. CDR3 DNA sequence: TGTGCCCGCTCATCATATGGTGGGACAGGGGTCTCTGGGGCCAACGTCCTGACTTTC. Translation: CARSSYGGTGVSGANVLTF.

This clonotype was recorded a few times. V usage is TRBV12-3 or TRBV12-4 and J usage is TRBJ1-1, with 10 bases identical to TRBD1. Losses at the gene ends were 6 bases for V and 5 bases for J; bases not matched to a gene: 15. This CDR3 is 17 amino acids long. CDR3 in amino acids: CASSYTPLTGGRTEAFF. CDR3 DNA: TGTGCCAGCAGCTATACCCCGTTGACAGGGGGCCGTACTGAAGCTTTCTTT.

This clonotype was counted a few times. CDR3 in DNA: TGTGCCAGCATCCAGGGAGGAGAGACCCAGTACTTC. Translation gives CASIQGGETQYF. The chain has TRBV2 and TRBJ2-5, with a weak D call TRBD2 (6 bases). Germline assignment: CDR1 SNHLY and CDR2 FYNNEI. Trimming removed 7 bases at V and 4 bases at J, with 10 bases between. The length of the CDR3 is 12 residues.